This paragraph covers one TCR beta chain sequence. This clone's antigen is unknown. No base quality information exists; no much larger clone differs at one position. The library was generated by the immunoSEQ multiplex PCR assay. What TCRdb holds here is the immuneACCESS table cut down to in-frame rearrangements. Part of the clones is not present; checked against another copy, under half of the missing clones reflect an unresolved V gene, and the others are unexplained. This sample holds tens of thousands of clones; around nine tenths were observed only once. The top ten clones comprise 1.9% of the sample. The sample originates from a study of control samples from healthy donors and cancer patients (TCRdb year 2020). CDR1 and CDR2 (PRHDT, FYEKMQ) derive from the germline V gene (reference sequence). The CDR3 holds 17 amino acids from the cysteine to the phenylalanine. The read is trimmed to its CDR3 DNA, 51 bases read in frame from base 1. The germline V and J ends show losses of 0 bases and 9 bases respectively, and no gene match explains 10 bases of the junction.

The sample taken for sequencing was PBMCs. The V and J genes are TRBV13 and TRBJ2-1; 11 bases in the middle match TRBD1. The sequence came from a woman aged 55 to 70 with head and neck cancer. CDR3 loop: CASSLGSGQGAISEQFF. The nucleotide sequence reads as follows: TGTGCCAGCAGCTTAGGCTCTGGACAGGGGGCAATCAGTGAGCAGTTCTTC.